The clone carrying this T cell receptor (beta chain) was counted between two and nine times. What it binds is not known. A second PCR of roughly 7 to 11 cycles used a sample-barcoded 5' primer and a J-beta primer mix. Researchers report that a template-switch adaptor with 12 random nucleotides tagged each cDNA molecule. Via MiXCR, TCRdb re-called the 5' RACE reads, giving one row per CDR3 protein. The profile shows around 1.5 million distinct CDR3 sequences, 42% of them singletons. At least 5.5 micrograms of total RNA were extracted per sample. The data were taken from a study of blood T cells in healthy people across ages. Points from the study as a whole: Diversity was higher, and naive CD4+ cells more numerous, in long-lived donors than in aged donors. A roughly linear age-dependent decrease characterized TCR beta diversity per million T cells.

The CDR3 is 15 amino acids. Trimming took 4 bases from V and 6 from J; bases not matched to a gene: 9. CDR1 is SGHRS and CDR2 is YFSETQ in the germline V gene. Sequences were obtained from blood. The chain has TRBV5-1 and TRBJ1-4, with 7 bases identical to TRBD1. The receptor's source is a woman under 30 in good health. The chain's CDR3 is CASSLGGGAYEKLFF. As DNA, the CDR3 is TGCGCCAGCAGCCTTGGAGGGGGCGCGTATGAAAAACTGTTTTTT. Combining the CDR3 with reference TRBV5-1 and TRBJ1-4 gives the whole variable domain KAGVTQTPRYLIKTRGQQVTLSCSPISGHRSVSWYQQTPGQGLQFLFEYFSETQRNKGNFPGRFSGRQFSNSRSEMNVSTLELGDSALYLCASSLGGGAYEKLFFGSGTQLSVL.